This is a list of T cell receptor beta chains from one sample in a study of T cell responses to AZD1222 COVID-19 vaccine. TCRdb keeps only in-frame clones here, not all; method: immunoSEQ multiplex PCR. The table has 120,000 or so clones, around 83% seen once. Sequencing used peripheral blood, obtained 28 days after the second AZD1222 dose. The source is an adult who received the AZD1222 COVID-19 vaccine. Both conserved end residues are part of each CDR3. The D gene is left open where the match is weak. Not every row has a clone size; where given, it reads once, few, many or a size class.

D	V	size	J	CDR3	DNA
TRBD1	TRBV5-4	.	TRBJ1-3	CASSWTGGSDTIYF	TGTGCCAGCAGCTGGACAGGGGGCTCGGACACCATATATTTT
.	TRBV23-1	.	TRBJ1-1	CASSQGRARAEAFF	TGCGCCAGCAGTCAGGGCAGGGCGAGGGCTGAAGCTTTCTTT
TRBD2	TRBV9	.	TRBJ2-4	CASSVGVAGQNIQYF	TGTGCCAGCAGCGTAGGGGTAGCGGGACAAAACATTCAGTACTTC
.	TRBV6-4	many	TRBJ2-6	CASSDVSGSHSGANVLTF	TGTGCCAGCAGTGACGTGTCAGGGTCCCATTCTGGGGCCAACGTCCTGACTTTC
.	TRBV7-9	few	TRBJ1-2	CASRPTDTVYGYTF	TGTGCCAGCAGACCGACAGACACCGTCTATGGCTACACCTTC
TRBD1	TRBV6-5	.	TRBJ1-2	CASSPRQGRVGGYTF	TGTGCCAGCAGTCCTAGACAGGGCAGGGTAGGCGGCTACACCTTC
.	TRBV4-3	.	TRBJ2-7	CASSQDGGYEQYF	TGCGCCAGCAGCCAAGACGGGGGCTACGAGCAGTACTTC
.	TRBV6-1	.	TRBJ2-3	CASSETWGTDTQYF	TGTGCCAGCAGTGAAACATGGGGCACAGATACGCAGTATTTT
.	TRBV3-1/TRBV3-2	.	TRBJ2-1	CASSQGPGSNEQFF	TGTGCCAGCAGCCAGGGACCGGGCTCCAATGAGCAGTTCTTC
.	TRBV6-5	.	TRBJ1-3	CASTSTPGDGNTIYF	TGTGCCAGCACCTCCACCCCAGGGGACGGAAACACCATATATTTT
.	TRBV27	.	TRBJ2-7	CASSYGGAYEQYF	TGTGCCAGCTCTTATGGGGGTGCCTACGAGCAGTACTTC
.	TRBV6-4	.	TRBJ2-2	CASSADTGELFF	TGTGCCAGCAGTGCCGACACCGGGGAGCTGTTTTTT
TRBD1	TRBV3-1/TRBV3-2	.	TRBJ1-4	CASSQDPVGQANEKLFF	TGTGCCAGCAGCCAAGACCCAGTGGGACAGGCTAATGAAAAACTGTTTTTT
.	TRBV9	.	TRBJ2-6	CASSVGGTGANVLTF	TGTGCCAGCAGCGTAGGGGGAACTGGGGCCAACGTCCTGACTTTC
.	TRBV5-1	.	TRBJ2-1	CASSREWNEQFF	TGCGCCAGCAGTCGGGAGTGGAATGAGCAGTTCTTC
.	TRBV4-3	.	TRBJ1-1	CASSQMRGDMNTEAFF	TGCGCCAGCAGCCAAATGAGGGGTGATATGAACACTGAAGCTTTCTTT
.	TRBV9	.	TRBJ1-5	CASSGGGPNSNQPQHF	TGTGCCAGCAGCGGAGGGGGACCTAATAGCAATCAGCCCCAGCATTTT
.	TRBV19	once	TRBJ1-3	CASTDTANSGNTIYF	TGTGCCAGTACCGATACCGCGAACTCTGGAAACACCATATATTTT
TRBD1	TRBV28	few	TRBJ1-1	CASPPRDRVNTEAFF	TGTGCCAGCCCCCCGCGGGACAGGGTGAACACTGAAGCTTTCTTT
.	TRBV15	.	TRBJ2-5	CATSRGGGPVSGTQYF	TGTGCCACCAGCAGAGGTGGGGGGCCGGTATCGGGGACCCAGTACTTC
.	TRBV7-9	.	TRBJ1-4	CASQGLGWTNEKLFF	TGTGCCAGCCAGGGCCTCGGTTGGACTAATGAAAAACTGTTTTTT
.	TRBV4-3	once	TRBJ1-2	CASSQEYGLNYGYTF	TGCGCCAGCAGCCAAGAATATGGCCTCAACTATGGCTACACCTTC
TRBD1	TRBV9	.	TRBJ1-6	CASSYGTGNSPLHF	TGTGCCAGCAGCTATGGGACAGGGAATTCACCCCTCCACTTT
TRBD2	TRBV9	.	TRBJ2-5	CASSPSGSFGETQYF	TGTGCCAGCAGTCCCAGCGGGAGTTTCGGAGAGACCCAGTACTTC
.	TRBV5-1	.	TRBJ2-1	CASRRDASYNEQFF	TGCGCCAGCAGGCGGGACGCCTCCTACAATGAGCAGTTCTTC
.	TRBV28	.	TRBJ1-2	CASTSVLYGYTF	TGTGCCAGCACCTCAGTTCTCTATGGCTACACCTTC
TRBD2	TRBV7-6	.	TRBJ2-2	CASSLGGGFNTGELFF	TGTGCCAGCAGCTTAGGGGGGGGTTTTAACACCGGGGAGCTGTTTTTT
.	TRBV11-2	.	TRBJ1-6	CASSLGGLYSPLHF	TGTGCCAGCAGCTTAGGGGGGCTGTATTCACCCCTCCACTTT
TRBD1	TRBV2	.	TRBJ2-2	CASSGQGADNTGELFF	TGTGCCAGCAGTGGACAGGGGGCCGATAACACCGGGGAGCTGTTTTTT
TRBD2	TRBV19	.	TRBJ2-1	CASSMSLAAYNEQFF	TGTGCCAGTAGTATGTCTCTAGCGGCCTACAATGAGCAGTTCTTC
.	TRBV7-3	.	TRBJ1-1	CASSADKNTEAFF	TGTGCCAGCAGCGCCGACAAGAACACTGAAGCTTTCTTT
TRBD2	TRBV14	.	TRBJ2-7	CASSQGRGGDGFYEQYF	TGTGCCAGCAGCCAAGGCCGTGGGGGGGACGGATTCTACGAGCAGTACTTC
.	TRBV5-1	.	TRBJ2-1	CASSPGQMTYNEQFF	TGCGCCAGCAGCCCTGGACAGATGACCTACAATGAGCAGTTCTTC
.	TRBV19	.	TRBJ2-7	CASSIDEGSHEQYF	TGTGCCAGTAGTATAGACGAGGGTTCCCACGAGCAGTACTTC
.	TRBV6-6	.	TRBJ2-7	CASNTGSSYEQYF	TGTGCCAGCAATACAGGGAGCTCCTACGAGCAGTACTTC
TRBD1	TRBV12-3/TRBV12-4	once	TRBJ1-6	CASSRDRDSPLHF	TGTGCCAGCAGCCGGGACAGGGATTCACCCCTCCACTTT
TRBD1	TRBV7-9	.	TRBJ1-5	CASSVAGTGAYRQPQHF	TGTGCCAGCAGCGTAGCCGGGACAGGGGCATATAGGCAGCCCCAGCATTTT